These 15 T cell receptor beta chains originate from one sample sequenced in a study of T cell responses to AZD1222 COVID-19 vaccine. Sequenced by immunoSEQ multiplex PCR; TCRdb stores in-frame clones only, minus some. Among under 95,000 clones, roughly 89% were seen once, and the ten largest hold 8.4%. The source was peripheral blood, collected on day 0 of AZD1222 vaccination. These receptors all come from an adult in good health.

The chain is built from TRBV7-6 and TRBJ1-2; TRBD1 aligns across 7 bases. Germline lookup yields CDR1 SGHVS and CDR2 FNYEAQ. The CDR3 sequence is 15 residues long. Trimming removed 5 bases from V and 3 bases from J; junction bases left unmatched: 9. The CDR3 nucleotides are TGTGCCAGCAGCACGGGGACAGCTTTTGACTATGGCTACACCTTC. Its protein is CASSTGTAFDYGYTF.

The V call is TRBV12-3 or TRBV12-4, the J call TRBJ2-3, with D tentatively TRBD2 (5 bases). Between the trimmed V and J ends, which lost 2 bases and 6 bases, there was a span of 9 bases. The CDR3 runs 13 residues. The DNA for the CDR3 is TGTGCCAGCAGTTTACCGGGAAGGGATACGCAGTATTTT. Amino acid sequence: CASSLPGRDTQYF.

CDR3 in DNA: TGTGCCAGCAGCTTAGAACGCGGGACAGGGCCCTACGAGCAGTACTTC. It yields the protein CASSLERGTGPYEQYF. The chain links TRBV7-2 to TRBJ2-7; TRBD1 matches 9 bases. The junction had 6 bases not matched to a gene; V was cut back by 1 base and J by 2 bases. Germline V CDR1 and CDR2: SGHTA, FQGNSA. CDR3 length: 16 amino acids.

The rearrangement joins TRBV30 to TRBJ1-2; D ambiguous. V lost 8 bases and J lost 4, with 14 bases in between. CDR1 is GTSNPN, CDR2 SVGIG, per germline (reference sequence). The length of the CDR3 is 12 residues. The CDR3 protein is CATSPGAYGYTF. CDR3 coding DNA: TGTGCCACCTCCCCTGGCGCCTATGGCTACACCTTC.

V gene TRBV6-2 or TRBV6-3 combines with J gene TRBJ2-1, with D maybe TRBD2 (5 bases). V was cut by 5 bases and J by 9 bases, with 14 bases left in between. Germline V gene sequence: CDR1 MNHEY, CDR2 SVGEGT. The CDR3 is 13 residues long. CDR3 amino acids: CASSPPGKGEQFF. In nucleotides, the CDR3 is TGTGCCAGCAGTCCGCCGGGGAAAGGTGAGCAGTTCTTC.

The J gene is TRBJ2-5, the V gene TRBV7-9; D call uncertain. CDR3 length equals 13 residues. Germline V CDR1 and CDR2: SEHNR, FQNEAQ (reference sequence). The V end lost 5 bases, the J end lost 5 bases, and 12 bases lay between the germline ends. This CDR3 reads CASSPTTSETQYF. CDR3 DNA: TGTGCCAGCAGCCCCACAACATCTGAGACCCAGTACTTC.

The V and J genes are TRBV4-3 and TRBJ2-1; 7 positions match TRBD1. V lost 0 bases to trimming and J lost 6 bases; unmatched junction nucleotides: 2. Germline V CDR1 and CDR2: LGHNA, YSLEER. The length of the CDR3 is 14 residues. CDR3 sequence reads: CASSQEGQINEQFF. The CDR3, as DNA: TGCGCCAGCAGCCAAGAGGGACAGATCAATGAGCAGTTCTTC.

This rearrangement joins TRBV7-9 to TRBJ1-6, with no clear D. The CDR3 is 16 residues long. V dropped 5 bases and J dropped 3 bases, with 14 bases sitting between them. The germline CDR1 and CDR2 sequences are SEHNR and FQNEAQ (reference sequence). The CDR3 loop is CASSPGRQRYNSPLHF. CDR3 in DNA: TGTGCCAGCAGCCCAGGTCGCCAACGCTATAATTCACCCCTCCACTTT.

The chain uses TRBV24-1 and TRBJ2-1, with 9 bases fitting TRBD2. The germline V gene encodes CDR1 KGHDR and CDR2 SFDVKD. The J segment lost 3 bases and the V segment lost 4 bases, leaving 12 bases of the junction unmatched. The CDR3 is 18 residues long. CDR3 DNA: TGTGCCACCAGTGACCACCCGGCTAGCGGGGATATCTACAATGAGCAGTTCTTC. It codes for CATSDHPASGDIYNEQFF.

This clone was recorded only once. The chain has TRBV11-2 and TRBJ2-3; 13 nucleotides align to TRBD2. Losses at the gene ends were 5 bases for V and 3 bases for J; bases not matched to a gene: 5. CDR1 is SGHAT, CDR2 FQNNGV, per germline. The CDR3 consists of 16 residues. The CDR3 bases are TGTGCCAGCAGCCTACTAGCGGGGGGGTCAACAGATACGCAGTATTTT. Encoded protein: CASSLLAGGSTDTQYF.

V is TRBV19 and J is TRBJ2-6; D is unresolved. Trimming left V 10 bases short and J 1 base short, with 11 bases between. The CDR3 spans 14 residues. The germline V gene has CDR1 LNHDA and CDR2 SQIVND (reference sequence). The CDR3 spells CATRPGSGANVLTF. CDR3 coding DNA: TGTGCCACTCGGCCTGGGTCTGGGGCCAACGTCCTGACTTTC.

The V and J genes are TRBV25-1 and TRBJ2-7; D is undetermined. This CDR3 region has 14 residues. Germline values: CDR1 MGHDK, CDR2 SYGVNS. The germline V and J ends were trimmed by 6 bases and 3 bases, with 15 bases remaining between them. In DNA form, the CDR3 reads TGTGCCAGCAGCGTCCCCGGGCGGTTCTACGAGCAGTACTTC. This encodes CASSVPGRFYEQYF.

The chain couples TRBV19 to TRBJ1-2; 9 bases are shared with TRBD1. The germline V gene has CDR1 LNHDA and CDR2 SQIVND (reference sequence). The junction had 6 bases not matched to a gene; V was cut back by 9 bases and J by 10 bases. This CDR3 spans 11 amino acids. In nucleotides, the CDR3 is TGTGCCAGCGGGACAGGGAGCGTCTACACCTTC. It encodes CASGTGSVYTF.

CDR3 bases: TGTGCCAGCAGGCCGGGACTAGCGGTCCAAGAGACCCAGTACTTC. The encoded protein is CASRPGLAVQETQYF. The V call is TRBV28, the J call TRBJ2-5; 11 nucleotides line up with TRBD2. Germline CDR1 MDHEN, CDR2 SYDVKM. This CDR3 spans 15 amino acids. The junction had 4 bases not matched to a gene; V was cut back by 6 bases and J by 1 base.

This rearrangement joins TRBV29-1 to TRBJ2-2; the D gene is possibly TRBD1 (5 bases). The V gene's germline CDR1 is SQVTM and CDR2 ANQGSEA. Trimming took 7 bases from V and 6 from J, leaving 12 bases between them. The CDR3 has 12 residues. In nucleotides, the CDR3 is TGCAGCGCAGACAGTTATGCCGGGGAGCTGTTTTTT. This gives the protein CSADSYAGELFF.